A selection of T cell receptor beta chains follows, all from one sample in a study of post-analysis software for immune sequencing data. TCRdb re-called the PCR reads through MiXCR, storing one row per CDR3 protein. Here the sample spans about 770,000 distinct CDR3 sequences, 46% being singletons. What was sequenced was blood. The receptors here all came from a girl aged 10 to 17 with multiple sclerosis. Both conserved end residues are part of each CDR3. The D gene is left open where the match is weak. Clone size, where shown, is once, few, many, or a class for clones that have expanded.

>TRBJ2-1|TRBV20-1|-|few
CSARDPRVNNEQFF
TGCAGTGCTAGGGACCCAAGGGTAAACAATGAGCAGTTCTTC
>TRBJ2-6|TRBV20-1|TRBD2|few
CSARARGEREAFSGANVLTF
TGCAGTGCTAGAGCGCGGGGCGAGCGGGAGGCCTTCTCTGGGGCCAACGTCCTGACTTTC
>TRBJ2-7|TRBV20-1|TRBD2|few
CSADTSGSSYEQYF
TGCAGTGCTGATACTAGCGGAAGCTCCTACGAGCAGTACTTC
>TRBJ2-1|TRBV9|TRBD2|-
CASNSGGSWRTEQFF
TGTGCCAGCAACTCCGGCGGGAGCTGGCGGACTGAGCAGTTCTTC
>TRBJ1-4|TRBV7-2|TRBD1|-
CASSLPRTGGGEKLFF
TGTGCCAGCAGCTTGCCTCGGACAGGGGGAGGTGAAAAACTGTTTTTT
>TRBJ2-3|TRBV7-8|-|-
CASSPWAGPTDTQYF
TGTGCCAGCAGCCCCTGGGCAGGGCCAACAGATACGCAGTATTTT
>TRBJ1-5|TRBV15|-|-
CATSRVYGSSNQPQHF
TGTGCCACCAGCAGAGTATACGGCAGTAGCAATCAGCCCCAGCATTTT
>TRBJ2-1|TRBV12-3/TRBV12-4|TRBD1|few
CASSPPDRDNEQFF
TGTGCCAGCAGTCCCCCGGACAGGGACAATGAGCAGTTCTTC
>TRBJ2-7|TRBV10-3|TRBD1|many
CAISRQGRAYEQYF
TGTGCCATCTCTAGACAGGGAAGGGCCTACGAGCAGTACTTC
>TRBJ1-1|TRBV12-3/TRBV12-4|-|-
CASRAAVDMVRNTEAFF
TGTGCCAGCAGAGCCGCCGTTGACATGGTGAGGAACACTGAAGCTTTCTTT
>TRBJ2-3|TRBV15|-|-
CATSRGVTDTQYF
TGTGCCACCAGCAGAGGCGTCACAGATACGCAGTATTTT
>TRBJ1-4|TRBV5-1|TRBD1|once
CASSVDRGGSNEKRFF
TGCGCCAGCAGCGTGGACAGGGGAGGGTCTAATGAAAAACGGTTTTTT
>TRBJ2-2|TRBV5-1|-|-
CASSLAPGAANTGELFF
TGCGCCAGCAGCTTGGCGCCAGGAGCGGCGAACACCGGGGAGCTGTTTTTT
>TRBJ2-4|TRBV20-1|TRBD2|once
CSAPSTSGKAKNIQYF
TGCAGTGCTCCGTCCACTAGCGGGAAAGCCAAAAACATTCAGTACTTC
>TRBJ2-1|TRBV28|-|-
CASSFRQGNNEQFF
TGTGCCAGCAGTTTTAGGCAGGGGAACAATGAGCAGTTCTTC
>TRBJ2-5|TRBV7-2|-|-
CASSLGSGYETQYF
TGTGCCAGCAGCTTAGGGTCTGGGTATGAGACCCAGTACTTC
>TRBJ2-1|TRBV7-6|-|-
CASSSPGLYNEQFF
TGTGCCAGCAGCTCACCGGGACTCTACAATGAGCAGTTCTTC
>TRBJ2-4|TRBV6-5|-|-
CASSYSWGEADKNIQYF
TGTGCCAGCAGTTACTCGTGGGGGGAGGCGGACAAAAACATTCAGTACTTC
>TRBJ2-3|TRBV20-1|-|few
CSARAPWRAGLTDTQYF
TGCAGTGCTAGAGCCCCCTGGAGGGCGGGGTTGACAGATACGCAGTATTTT
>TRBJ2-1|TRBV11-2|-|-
CASSSLGDTIQFF
TGTGCCAGCAGCTCCTTGGGGGACACCATCCAGTTCTTC
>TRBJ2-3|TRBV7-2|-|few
CASSLVVRDTQYF
TGTGCCAGCAGCTTAGTGGTTAGAGATACGCAGTATTTT
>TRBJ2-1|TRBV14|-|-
CAGSQAPGAGVLHEQFF
TGTGCCGGCAGCCAAGCCCCGGGGGCGGGAGTCCTTCATGAGCAGTTCTTC
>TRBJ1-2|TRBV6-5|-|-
CASSYSRGKNYGYTF
TGTGCCAGCAGTTACTCTAGGGGGAAGAACTATGGCTACACCTTC
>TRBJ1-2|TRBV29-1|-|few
CSAGSGSYGYTF
TGCAGCGCCGGATCCGGATCCTATGGCTACACCTTC
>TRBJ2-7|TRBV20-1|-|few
CSGRTVSGEQYF
TGCAGCGGGAGGACAGTTTCGGGGGAGCAGTACTTC
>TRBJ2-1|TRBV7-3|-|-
CASSFLVGEQFF
TGTGCCAGCAGCTTTCTAGTGGGTGAGCAGTTCTTC
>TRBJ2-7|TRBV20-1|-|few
CSVLGAEQYF
TGCAGTGTGCTAGGGGCAGAGCAGTACTTC
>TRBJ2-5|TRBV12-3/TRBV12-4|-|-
CVSSLPRGVYQETQYF
TGTGTCAGCAGTTTACCTCGAGGAGTGTACCAAGAGACCCAGTACTTC
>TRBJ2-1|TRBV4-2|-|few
CASSQRPGLSDEQFF
TGTGCCAGCAGCCAACGTCCGGGACTCAGCGATGAGCAGTTCTTC
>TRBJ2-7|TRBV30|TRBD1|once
CAWIQTGDEQYF
TGTGCCTGGATCCAGACAGGGGACGAGCAGTACTTC
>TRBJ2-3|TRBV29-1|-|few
CSTNTDTQYF
TGCAGCACAAACACAGATACGCAGTATTTT
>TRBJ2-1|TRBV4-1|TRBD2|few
CASSVWGLAGAGEQFF
TGCGCCAGCAGCGTATGGGGACTAGCGGGAGCCGGTGAGCAGTTCTTC
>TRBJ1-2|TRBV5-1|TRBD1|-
CASSLGSRQGAYGYTF
TGCGCCAGCAGCTTGGGTAGTCGGCAGGGGGCTTACGGCTACACCTTC
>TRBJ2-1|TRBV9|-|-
CASAAGTYNNEQFF
TGTGCCAGCGCTGCCGGGACCTACAACAATGAGCAGTTCTTC
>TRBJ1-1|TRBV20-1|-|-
CSAQDRFTEAFF
TGCAGTGCTCAAGACAGATTCACTGAAGCTTTCTTT
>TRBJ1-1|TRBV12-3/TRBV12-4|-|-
CASSLAEGTEAFF
TGTGCCAGCAGTTTAGCGGAAGGCACTGAGGCTTTCTTT
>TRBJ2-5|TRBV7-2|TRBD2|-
CASSPWTSGIIETQYF
TGTGCCAGCAGCCCCTGGACTAGCGGGATTATAGAGACCCAGTACTTC
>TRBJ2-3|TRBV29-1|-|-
CSVGRQGTDTQYF
TGCAGCGTTGGGAGACAGGGCACAGATACGCAGTATTTT